This TCR beta chain was captured by sequencing in a study of human CD8 memory T cell subsets. General observations from the study: Diversity in stem-like memory and precursor exhausted T cells was similarly high, unlike effector memory cells. In this study, sequencing was restricted to T cell receptor beta chains only.

The PBMC came from buffy coats of healthy donors. The V gene's germline CDR1 is SGHTA and CDR2 FQGNSA. The CDR3 loop spans 16 amino acids. The TCR beta sequencing libraries came from UMI-labeled 5' RACE. In the original analysis: Whatever TCR beta library was examined, it held from about 3,000 up to roughly 18,000 functional CDR3 beta clonotypes. TCRdb reprocessed the 5' RACE reads and keeps a single row for each CDR3 protein, giving no DNA. The V and J calls follow TCRdb's processing rather than the paper's. This repertoire includes over 10,000 distinct CDR3 sequences. Comments on this clonotype: Antigen unknown.

This TCR was sampled from a human donor in good health. The chain joins TRBV7-2 to TRBJ2-5; TCRdb selects TRBD1, and the lack of DNA leaves this call unchecked. The specimen was CD8+ T cells from PBMCs. This chain's CDR3 is CASSQRPGQKQETQYF.